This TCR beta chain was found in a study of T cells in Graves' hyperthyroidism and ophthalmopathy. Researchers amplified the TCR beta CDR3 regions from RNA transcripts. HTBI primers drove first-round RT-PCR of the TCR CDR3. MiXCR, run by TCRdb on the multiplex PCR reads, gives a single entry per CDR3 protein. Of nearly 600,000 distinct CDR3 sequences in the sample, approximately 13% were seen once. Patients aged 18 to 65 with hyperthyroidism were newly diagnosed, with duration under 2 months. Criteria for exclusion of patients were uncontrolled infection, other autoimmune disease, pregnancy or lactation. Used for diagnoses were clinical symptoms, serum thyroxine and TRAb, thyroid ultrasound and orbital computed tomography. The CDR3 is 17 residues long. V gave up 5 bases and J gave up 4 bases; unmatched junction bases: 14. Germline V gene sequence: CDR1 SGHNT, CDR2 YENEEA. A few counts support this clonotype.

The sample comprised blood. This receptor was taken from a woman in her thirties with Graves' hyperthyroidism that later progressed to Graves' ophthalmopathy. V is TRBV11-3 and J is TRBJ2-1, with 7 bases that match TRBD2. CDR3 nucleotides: TGTGCCAGCAGCCAAGATCTGAGGCGGGAGTTTTACAATGAGCAGTTCTTC. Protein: CASSQDLRREFYNEQFF.